These T cell receptor beta chains were read from a single sample in a study of glioma-infiltrating T cells. TCRdb re-analysed the multiplex PCR reads in MiXCR, keeping a single row per CDR3 protein. The table has roughly 100,000 distinct CDR3 sequences, around 28% seen once. The sequencing sample was made of glioma tissue, nonneoplastic brain tissue, or PBMCs (not recorded which). These receptors were taken from a human donor with low-grade glioma or glioblastoma, undergoing nonglioma brain surgery, or in good health (not recorded which). CDR3s include the opening cysteine and the closing phenylalanine or tryptophan. The D gene is left open where the match is weak. Size is omitted from some rows. Given values are once, few, many or a class for expanded clones.

CDR3 | DNA | size | J | V | D
CACSGTSGFQETQYF | TGTGCCTGTTCCGGGACTAGCGGCTTTCAAGAGACCCAGTACTTC | few | TRBJ2-5 | TRBV30 | TRBD2
CASSYATGEPYEQYF | TGTGCCAGCAGTTACGCGACAGGCGAACCCTACGAGCAGTACTTC | many | TRBJ2-7 | TRBV6-6 | .
CASSRGGHGGELFF | TGTGCCAGCAGTAGGGGGGGCCATGGCGGGGAGCTGTTTTTT | many | TRBJ2-2 | TRBV2 | .
CASSFGRGAGTGELFF | TGTGCCAGCAGTTTCGGGCGGGGGGCGGGCACCGGGGAGCTGTTTTTT | . | TRBJ2-2 | TRBV12-3/TRBV12-4 | TRBD2
CSARSGEVTQYF | TGCAGTGCTAGATCGGGAGAGGTGACCCAGTACTTC | many | TRBJ2-5 | TRBV20-1 | .
CASRSLQGGQEQYEQYF | TGTGCCAGCAGGTCCCTCCAGGGGGGACAGGAACAATACGAGCAGTACTTC | many | TRBJ2-7 | TRBV27 | TRBD1
CASSPDSDQPQHF | TGTGCCAGCAGCCCGGACAGTGATCAGCCCCAGCATTTT | many | TRBJ1-5 | TRBV9 | .
CASSFPGLGTEAFF | TGTGCCAGCAGCTTCCCAGGACTGGGCACTGAAGCTTTCTTT | many | TRBJ1-1 | TRBV7-8 | .
CASRQGPPRGGEQFF | TGTGCCAGCAGGCAAGGACCCCCGCGCGGTGGTGAGCAGTTCTTC | once | TRBJ2-1 | TRBV3-1 | .
CASNSRGRTGNTIYF | TGTGCCAGCAATTCCAGGGGGCGGACCGGAAACACCATATATTTT | few | TRBJ1-3 | TRBV12-3/TRBV12-4 | TRBD1
CSADRGNTGELFF | TGCAGCGCCGACAGGGGAAACACCGGGGAGCTGTTTTTT | many | TRBJ2-2 | TRBV29-1 | TRBD1
CASRPSSYNSPLHF | TGTGCCAGCAGACCGAGCTCCTATAATTCACCCCTCCACTTT | many | TRBJ1-6 | TRBV6-1 | .
CASSKIAGEDIQYF | TGTGCCAGTAGCAAGATAGCGGGAGAGGACATTCAGTACTTC | few | TRBJ2-4 | TRBV19 | TRBD2